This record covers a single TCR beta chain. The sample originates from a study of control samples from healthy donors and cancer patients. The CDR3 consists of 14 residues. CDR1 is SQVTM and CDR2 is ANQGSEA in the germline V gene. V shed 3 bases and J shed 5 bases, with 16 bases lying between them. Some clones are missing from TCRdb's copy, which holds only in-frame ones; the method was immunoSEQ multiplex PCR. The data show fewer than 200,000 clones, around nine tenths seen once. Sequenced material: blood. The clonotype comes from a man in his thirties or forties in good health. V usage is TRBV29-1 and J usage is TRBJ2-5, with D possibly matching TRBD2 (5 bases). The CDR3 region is CSVDGPQRGETQYF. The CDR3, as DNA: TGCAGCGTTGACGGACCCCAGCGAGGGGAGACCCAGTACTTC.